These 19 T cell receptor beta chains share one sample of origin, sequenced in a study of T cell changes during pregnancy in multiple sclerosis. Using immunoSEQ multiplex PCR, the repertoire was profiled, and TCRdb retains in-frame clones only, with some absent. The data hold about 75,000 clones, with 89% observed a single time. The sample consisted of peripheral blood, taken in the first trimester of pregnancy. These receptors were obtained from a female donor in good health, enrolled as a control in a pregnancy study.

This chain connects TRBV9 to TRBJ1-2, with D possibly TRBD1 on 6 matching bases. The CDR3 sequence is 16 residues long. Germline CDR1 is SGDLS and CDR2 is YYNGEE. V gave up 3 bases and J gave up 0 bases, with 15 bases separating them. CDR3: CASSGGGGRTNYGYTF. CDR3 sequence (DNA): TGTGCCAGCAGCGGCGGCGGGGGGCGAACTAACTATGGCTACACCTTC.

The chain is built from TRBV4-2 and TRBJ2-5; D possibly corresponds to TRBD2 (6 bases). The CDR3 sequence is 17 residues long. Germline V CDR1 and CDR2: LGHNA, YNFKEQ. The V and J ends lost 0 bases and 2 bases respectively, with 16 bases between them. The CDR3 DNA sequence: TGTGCCAGCAGCCAAGATCCCGGGGACTTGCGTCAAGAGACCCAGTACTTC. This codes for CASSQDPGDLRQETQYF.

The gene calls are TRBV27 and TRBJ1-1; weak D call: TRBD1 (6 bases). Germline V gene sequence: CDR1 MNHEY, CDR2 SMNVEV (reference sequence). This CDR3 is 17 amino acids long. V was trimmed by 0 bases and J by 0 bases, leaving 14 bases between them. This CDR3 is CASSLSSGALMNTEAFF. The CDR3 DNA sequence: TGTGCCAGCAGTTTATCATCAGGGGCGTTGATGAACACTGAAGCTTTCTTT.

The genes are TRBV2 and TRBJ1-5; no clear D gene. CDR3 length equals 11 residues. Germline CDR1 is SNHLY and CDR2 is FYNNEI. V dropped 5 bases and J dropped 9 bases, with 8 bases sitting between them. CDR3 sequence: CASSPSGPQHF. DNA of the CDR3: TGTGCCAGCAGTCCGAGCGGGCCCCAGCATTTT.

The chain joins TRBV5-1 to TRBJ2-1, with D perhaps TRBD1 (6 bases). Germline CDR1 is SGHRS and CDR2 is YFSETQ. The CDR3 covers 14 residues. The V gene lost 4 bases and the J gene lost 6 bases, with 14 bases spanning the gap. The chain's CDR3 is CASSLTRGGNEQFF. CDR3 DNA: TGCGCCAGCAGCCTGACCCGAGGGGGCAATGAGCAGTTCTTC.

Here the CDR3 DNA reads TGTGCCAGCAGCTTGGAGGGACTAGCCTACAATGAGCAGTTCTTC. Its protein product is CASSLEGLAYNEQFF. The gene calls are TRBV5-4 and TRBJ2-1; 8 bases are shared with TRBD2. Looked up from germline, CDR1 is SGHNT and CDR2 is YYREEE (reference sequence). This CDR3 region has 15 residues. Germline trimming cut 0 bases from V and 2 bases from J; bases unmatched to any gene: 1.

The chain uses TRBV2 and TRBJ2-3, with TRBD1 matching 11 bases. Germline assignment: CDR1 SNHLY and CDR2 FYNNEI. The CDR3 length is 20 residues. After removal of 2 bases from V and 6 bases from J, the junction contained 19 bases not matched to a gene. CDR3 sequence: CASSERPKGGTGGLFDTQYF. CDR3 DNA sequence: TGTGCCAGCAGTGAAAGACCCAAAGGCGGGACAGGGGGTCTATTTGATACGCAGTATTTT.

The chain joins TRBV28 to TRBJ2-4, with 9 positions matching TRBD1. V shed 2 bases and J 6 bases; nucleotides not matched to a gene: 5. Per germline, CDR1 MDHEN and CDR2 SYDVKM. The CDR3 contains 15 residues. CDR3 loop: CASSLPQGQGNIQYF. CDR3 DNA: TGTGCCAGCAGTTTACCCCAGGGACAGGGAAACATTCAGTACTTC.

J is TRBJ2-5 and V is TRBV5-6; tentative D call: TRBD2 (5 bases). Between the trimmed V and J ends, which lost 4 bases and 2 bases, there was a span of 9 bases. Germline lookup yields CDR1 SGHDT and CDR2 YYEEEE. This CDR3 comprises 13 residues. CDR3: CASSPGRQETQYF. The CDR3 coding sequence is TGTGCCAGCAGCCCGGGGAGACAAGAGACCCAGTACTTC.

The chain couples TRBV7-2 to TRBJ2-1; 10 bases map to TRBD1. Per germline, CDR1 SGHTA and CDR2 FQGNSA. V shed 5 bases and J 3 bases; nucleotides not matched to a gene: 4. The CDR3 totals 15 residues. In DNA form, the CDR3 reads TGTGCCAGCAGCCCGGACAGGGGGTACTACAATGAGCAGTTCTTC. Translation gives CASSPDRGYYNEQFF.

This chain links TRBV27 with TRBJ2-7, with 9 bases aligning to TRBD2. The V segment lost 6 bases and the J segment 2 bases; nucleotides outside the gene matches: 5. CDR1 and CDR2 from the germline V gene are MNHEY and SMNVEV (reference sequence). The CDR3 has 14 residues. CDR3 nucleotides: TGTGCCAGCAGAGCTAGCGGGGCCACCTACGAGCAGTACTTC. Encoded protein: CASRASGATYEQYF.

V usage is TRBV2 and J usage is TRBJ2-2; 7 bases are a match to TRBD1. Germline CDR1 reads SNHLY; CDR2 reads FYNNEI. The CDR3 is 15 residues long. Germline trimming cut 4 bases from V and 6 bases from J; bases unmatched to any gene: 8. The CDR3 sequence: CASSARQGNAGELFF. The CDR3 DNA sequence: TGTGCCAGCAGTGCGAGACAGGGTAATGCCGGGGAGCTGTTTTTT.

The chain combines TRBV2 with TRBJ2-1, with TRBD2 identical over 10 bases. From germline, CDR1 is SNHLY and CDR2 FYNNEI. CDR3 length: 14 residues. V was clipped by 11 bases and J by 8 bases; unmatched bases: 12. The CDR3 coding sequence is TGTGCCGGAACTAAGCGGGGGGGTGGGTATGAGCAGTTCTTC. As protein: CAGTKRGGGYEQFF. Based on the CDR3 plus reference TRBV2 and TRBJ2-1, the full variable domain is EPEVTQTPSHQVTQMGQEVILRCVPISNHLYFYWYRQILGQKVEFLVSFYNNEISEKSEIFDDQFSVERPDGSNFTLKIRSTKLEDSAMYFCAGTKRGGGYEQFFGPGTRLTVL.

The V call is TRBV5-6, the J call TRBJ1-4; no reliable D call. Germline lookup yields CDR1 SGHDT and CDR2 YYEEEE. This CDR3 comprises 14 residues. V lost 0 bases, J lost 5 bases, and 8 bases lay in between. DNA for the CDR3: TGTGCCAGCAGCTTGGCCGGGGTAAATGAAAAACTGTTTTTT. Its protein product is CASSLAGVNEKLFF. Supplemented by reference TRBV5-6 and TRBJ1-4, the full variable domain reads DAGVTQSPTHLIKTRGQQVTLRCSPKSGHDTVSWYQQALGQGPQFIFQYYEEEERQRGNFPDRFSGHQFPNYSSELNVNALLLGDSALYLCASSLAGVNEKLFFGSGTQLSVL.

V is TRBV9 and J is TRBJ1-5; possible D gene TRBD1, 5 bases. Germline V lookup: CDR1 SGDLS, CDR2 YYNGEE. This CDR3 region has 15 residues. V was shortened by 4 bases and J by 3 bases, with 14 bases between the two germline ends. This chain's CDR3 is CASSPEGRTNQPQHF. In DNA, the CDR3 is TGTGCCAGCAGCCCCGAGGGGAGGACCAATCAGCCCCAGCATTTT.

J is TRBJ2-7 and V is TRBV27; 7 bases fit TRBD1. Germline CDR1 MNHEY, CDR2 SMNVEV (reference sequence). V trimming: 4 bases; J trimming: 3 bases; junction bases outside the gene matches: 6. This CDR3 is built from 14 residues. Written as DNA, the CDR3 is TGTGCCAGCAGTTCTGACAGGGCCTTCTACGAGCAGTACTTC. The encoded protein is CASSSDRAFYEQYF.

The chain uses TRBV9 and TRBJ1-2; D not resolved. Germline V gives CDR1 SGDLS, CDR2 YYNGEE. The CDR3 length is 14 residues. Trimming left V 6 bases short and J 8 bases short, with 20 bases between. CDR3 in amino acids: CASTGGRQGGGYTF. The CDR3 region has the DNA TGTGCCAGCACAGGCGGGCGGCAAGGTGGGGGCTACACCTTC.

J is TRBJ1-2 and V is TRBV6-5, with 7 nucleotides matching TRBD1. The V and J ends lost 2 bases and 4 bases, in that order; junction bases with no gene match: 4. CDR1 and CDR2 (germline): MNHEY, SVGAGI. The CDR3 contains 14 residues. The DNA for the CDR3 is TGTGCCAGCAGTTACGGGGACAGTACCTATGGCTACACCTTC. Protein sequence: CASSYGDSTYGYTF.

V is TRBV4-1 and J is TRBJ2-6, with unresolved D. The V gene's germline CDR1 is MGHRA and CDR2 YSYEKL. The V gene lost 1 base and the J gene lost 0 bases, with 13 bases spanning the gap. The CDR3 covers 18 residues. Written as DNA, the CDR3 is TGCGCCAGCAGCCAAGTCCCAGTTTCCTCCTCTGGGGCCAACGTCCTGACTTTC. It is translated as CASSQVPVSSSGANVLTF.